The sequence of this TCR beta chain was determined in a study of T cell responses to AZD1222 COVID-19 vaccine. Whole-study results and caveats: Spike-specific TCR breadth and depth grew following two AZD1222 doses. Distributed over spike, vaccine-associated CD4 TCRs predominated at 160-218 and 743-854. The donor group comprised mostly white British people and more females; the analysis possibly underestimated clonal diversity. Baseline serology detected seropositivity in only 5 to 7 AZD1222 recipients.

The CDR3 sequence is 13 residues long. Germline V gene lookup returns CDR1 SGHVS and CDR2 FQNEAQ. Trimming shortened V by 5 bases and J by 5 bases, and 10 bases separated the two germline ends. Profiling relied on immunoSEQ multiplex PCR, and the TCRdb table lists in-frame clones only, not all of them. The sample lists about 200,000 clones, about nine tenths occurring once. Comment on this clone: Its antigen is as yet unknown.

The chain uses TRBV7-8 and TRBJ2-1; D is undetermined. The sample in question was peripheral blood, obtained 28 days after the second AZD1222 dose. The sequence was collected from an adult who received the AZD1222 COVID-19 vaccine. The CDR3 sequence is CASSPTSHNEQFF. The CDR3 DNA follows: TGTGCCAGCAGCCCCACCAGCCACAATGAGCAGTTCTTC.